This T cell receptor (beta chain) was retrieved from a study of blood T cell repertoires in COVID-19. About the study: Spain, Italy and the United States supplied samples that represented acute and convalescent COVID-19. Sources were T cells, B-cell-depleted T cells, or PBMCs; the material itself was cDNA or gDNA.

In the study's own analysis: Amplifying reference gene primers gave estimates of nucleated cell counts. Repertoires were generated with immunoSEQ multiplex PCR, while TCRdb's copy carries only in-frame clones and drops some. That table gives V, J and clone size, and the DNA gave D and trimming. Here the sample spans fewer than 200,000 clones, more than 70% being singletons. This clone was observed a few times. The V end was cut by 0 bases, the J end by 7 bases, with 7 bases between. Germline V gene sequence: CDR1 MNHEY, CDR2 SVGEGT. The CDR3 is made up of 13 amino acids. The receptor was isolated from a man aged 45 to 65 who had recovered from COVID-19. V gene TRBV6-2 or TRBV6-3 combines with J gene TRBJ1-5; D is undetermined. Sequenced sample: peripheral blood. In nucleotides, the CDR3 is TGTGCCAGCAGTTACTCGGCGGGACAGCCCCAGCATTTT. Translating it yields CASSYSAGQPQHF.